This T cell receptor (beta chain) was sequenced during a study of early T cells in non-severe SARS-CoV-2 infection. Across the whole study: With bulk RNA from unsorted whole blood as input, sequencing yielded unpaired chains. General study findings and limits: Comparison of clonotypes with VDJdb favored anti-spike CD8 responses while missing private and CD4 specificities.

Looked up from germline, CDR1 is MDHEN and CDR2 is SYDVKM. V lost 6 bases to trimming and J lost 6 bases, with 14 bases between them. The CDR3 runs 14 residues. The TCR library protocol was used to attach unique molecular identifiers. These identifiers were attached to individual cDNA molecules. MiXCR, run by TCRdb on the 5' RACE reads, gives a single entry per CDR3 protein. The table has 85,000 to 100,000 distinct CDR3 sequences, about 15% seen once. On this clonotype: The antigen is unknown.

The sequenced material came from whole blood. The sequence derives from an adult who was a healthcare worker with PCR-confirmed SARS-CoV-2 infection or an uninfected control (not recorded which). The chain couples TRBV28 to TRBJ2-2; possible D gene TRBD1, 6 bases. The CDR3 DNA is TGTGCCAGCAGGGTACAGGGTTTCTCCGGGGAGCTGTTTTTT. Translating gives CASRVQGFSGELFF.